Listed below are T cell receptor beta chains from one sample, sequenced in a study of post-analysis software for immune sequencing data. TCRdb reprocessed the PCR reads with MiXCR, giving one entry per CDR3 protein. The data show about 800,000 distinct CDR3 sequences, with roughly 27% seen just once and approximately 0.6% held by the top ten. Source material: blood. The receptors come from a girl aged 5-17 years with multiple sclerosis. Both conserved end residues are part of each CDR3. Fields, in order: CDR3 length, D gene, clone size, J gene, V gene, CDR3 protein, CDR3 DNA. D genes are given only for firm matches. Only some rows state a clone size, as once, few, many or a class for expanded clones.

>16|TRBD1|.|TRBJ2-7|TRBV11-2
CASRGGTGSRSYEQYF
TGTGCCAGCCGTGGCGGGACAGGCAGTAGATCCTACGAGCAGTACTTC
>16|.|few|TRBJ2-1|TRBV7-9
CASSLAGGTPNNEQFF
TGTGCCAGCAGCTTAGCGGGGGGGACACCTAACAATGAGCAGTTCTTC
>15|.|few|TRBJ1-5|TRBV6-1
CASSPNAALGQPQHF
TGTGCCAGCAGCCCAAACGCCGCTCTCGGCCAGCCCCAGCATTTT
>16|TRBD1|few|TRBJ2-7|TRBV7-8
CASSLWTGGSSYEQYF
TGTGCCAGCAGCCTTTGGACAGGGGGGAGCTCCTACGAGCAGTACTTC
>17|.|few|TRBJ2-5|TRBV5-8
CASSLALAGTQNAEQYF
TGTGCCAGCAGCTTGGCCCTCGCGGGAACTCAAAATGCTGAGCAGTACTTC
>15|.|.|TRBJ1-1|TRBV12-3/TRBV12-4
CASSPTRRPNTEAFF
TGTGCCAGCAGTCCAACCAGGCGACCGAACACTGAAGCTTTCTTT
>13|.|few|TRBJ2-5|TRBV10-3
CASRPGIVETQYF
TGTGCCTCCAGACCGGGGATCGTGGAGACCCAGTACTTC
>14|TRBD2|few|TRBJ2-1|TRBV5-1
CASSYGLDYNEQFF
TGCGCCAGCAGCTACGGACTAGACTACAATGAGCAGTTCTTC
>15|TRBD1|.|TRBJ1-6|TRBV3-1
CASSQRTGANSPLHF
TGTGCCAGCAGCCAACGAACAGGGGCGAATTCACCCCTCCACTTT
>13|.|few|TRBJ1-2|TRBV12-3/TRBV12-4
CASSLALGDGYTF
TGTGCCAGCAGTTTAGCGTTAGGGGACGGCTACACCTTC
>19|TRBD1|.|TRBJ2-7|TRBV7-2
CASSLVLLGLQGNRDEQYF
TGTGCCAGCAGCTTAGTTCTCCTTGGGCTACAGGGGAATCGGGACGAGCAGTACTTC
>13|.|.|TRBJ2-7|TRBV9
CANSQDGSYEQYF
TGTGCCAACAGCCAAGACGGGTCTTACGAGCAGTACTTC
>11|.|few|TRBJ1-4|TRBV6-6
CASRANEKLFF
TGTGCCAGCAGGGCTAATGAAAAACTGTTTTTT
>12|TRBD1|.|TRBJ2-3|TRBV29-1
CSERTGPDTQYF
TGCAGCGAGCGGACAGGGCCCGATACGCAGTATTTT
>15|.|.|TRBJ2-3|TRBV28
CASSFSAGITDTQYF
TGTGCCAGCAGTTTTTCAGCAGGGATAACAGATACGCAGTATTTT
>15|.|few|TRBJ2-5|TRBV20-1
CSAEVPGSLQETQYF
TGCAGTGCTGAGGTCCCGGGGTCCCTCCAAGAGACCCAGTACTTC
>17|TRBD2|few|TRBJ2-1|TRBV28
CASSRTSGMSFGGEQFF
TGTGCCAGCAGCCGTACTAGCGGGATGTCGTTCGGGGGTGAGCAGTTCTTC
>16|.|.|TRBJ2-7|TRBV5-5
CASSLGPQLSYYEQYF
TGTGCCAGCAGCCTTGGGCCCCAGCTATCATACTACGAGCAGTACTTC
>14|.|few|TRBJ1-6|TRBV2
CASSEASEILPLHF
TGTGCCAGCAGTGAAGCGTCCGAAATTTTGCCCCTCCACTTT
>14|TRBD2|.|TRBJ2-7|TRBV7-2
CASSSLGRAYEQYF
TGTGCCAGCAGCTCCCTCGGGAGGGCCTACGAGCAGTACTTC
>19|TRBD1|.|TRBJ1-5|TRBV20-1
CSARDGGTGGFGGNQPQHF
TGCAGTGCTAGAGATGGCGGGACAGGGGGCTTCGGGGGCAATCAGCCCCAGCATTTT
>14|.|many|TRBJ2-1|TRBV29-1
CSVLGGTANNEQFF
TGCAGCGTTCTCGGCGGGACAGCCAACAATGAGCAGTTCTTC
>17|TRBD1|.|TRBJ1-5|TRBV10-3
CAISEGQGAGLVQPQHF
TGTGCCATCAGTGAGGGTCAGGGGGCTGGGTTGGTTCAGCCCCAGCATTTT
>15|.|.|TRBJ2-3|TRBV7-2
CASSLGPSFPDTQYF
TGTGCCAGCAGCTTAGGACCTTCCTTCCCCGATACGCAGTATTTT
>13|TRBD2|few|TRBJ2-1|TRBV10-3
CAIQRGAGTEQFF
TGTGCCATCCAGCGGGGGGCCGGGACTGAGCAGTTCTTC
>15|TRBD1|.|TRBJ1-1|TRBV5-1
CASSWDRGANTEAFF
TGCGCCAGCAGCTGGGACAGGGGGGCTAACACTGAAGCTTTCTTT
>17|TRBD2|.|TRBJ2-1|TRBV20-1
CSAIRRTSGSSYNEQFF
TGCAGTGCTATAAGACGGACTAGCGGGAGCTCCTACAATGAGCAGTTCTTC
>17|TRBD1|.|TRBJ1-2|TRBV3-1
CASSQESLRQGPYGYTF
TGTGCCAGCAGCCAAGAGTCACTCAGACAGGGGCCCTATGGCTACACCTTC
>13|TRBD1|.|TRBJ1-1|TRBV29-1
CSVGQGNWPEAFF
TGCAGCGTTGGACAGGGGAACTGGCCTGAAGCTTTCTTT
>16|TRBD1|.|TRBJ2-5|TRBV10-3
CAISETAGTGVETQYF
TGTGCCATCAGTGAGACTGCCGGGACAGGGGTTGAGACCCAGTACTTC
>16|.|.|TRBJ2-1|TRBV6-2/TRBV6-3
CASSWIPGTNYNEQFF
TGTGCCAGCAGTTGGATCCCCGGGACCAACTACAATGAGCAGTTCTTC
>12|.|few|TRBJ2-1|TRBV5-6
CASSWTENEQFF
TGTGCCAGCAGCTGGACTGAGAATGAGCAGTTCTTC
>13|TRBD2|few|TRBJ2-6|TRBV9
CASTAGEANVLTF
TGTGCCAGCACAGCGGGAGAGGCCAACGTCCTGACTTTC
>16|.|few|TRBJ2-1|TRBV28
CASKTLAGELLEGQFF
TGTGCCAGCAAAACCTTAGCTGGGGAGCTCCTAGAGGGGCAGTTCTTC
>18|.|few|TRBJ2-1|TRBV14
CASSQVVLRFPLYNEQFF
TGTGCCAGCAGCCAAGTAGTTCTCCGCTTCCCCCTTTACAATGAGCAGTTCTTC
>14|.|few|TRBJ2-1|TRBV9
CASSPRQAYNEQFF
TGTGCCAGCAGCCCCAGACAGGCCTACAATGAGCAGTTCTTC
>19|.|.|TRBJ2-1|TRBV21-1
CASSDGTGELAGLRNEQFF
TGTGCCAGCAGCGATGGGACAGGGGAACTAGCGGGGCTTCGCAATGAGCAGTTCTTC
>17|TRBD2|.|TRBJ2-3|TRBV6-4
CASSRLAGDPITDTQYF
TGTGCCAGCAGCCGACTAGCGGGAGACCCAATCACAGATACGCAGTATTTT
>15|.|.|TRBJ1-6|TRBV4-2
CASSQGDSETSPLHF
TGTGCCAGCAGCCAGGGGGATTCAGAAACTTCACCCCTCCACTTT
>16|.|.|TRBJ1-6|TRBV14
CASSQVPGRNNSPLHF
TGTGCCAGCAGCCAAGTACCGGGAAGAAACAATTCACCCCTCCACTTT
>13|.|many|TRBJ2-1|TRBV29-1
CSVGVRQGNEQFF
TGCAGCGTGGGGGTAAGGCAAGGCAATGAGCAGTTCTTC
>15|TRBD1|.|TRBJ2-7|TRBV28
CASSIYRGPSYEQYF
TGTGCCAGCAGCATCTACAGGGGGCCCTCCTACGAGCAGTACTTC
>15|TRBD1|.|TRBJ1-2|TRBV7-8
CASSSKAQGVGGYTF
TGTGCCAGCAGCTCGAAAGCTCAGGGGGTGGGTGGCTACACCTTC
>17|TRBD1|.|TRBJ1-5|TRBV12-3/TRBV12-4
CASTLGQGLGYNQPQHF
TGTGCCAGCACACTAGGACAGGGGTTAGGTTACAATCAGCCCCAGCATTTT
>13|.|.|TRBJ1-1|TRBV3-1
CASSQWGSTEAFF
TGTGCCAGCAGCCAGTGGGGGAGCACTGAAGCTTTCTTT
>12|.|few|TRBJ2-4|TRBV7-2
CASSLALNIQYF
TGTGCCAGCAGCTTAGCGCTGAACATTCAGTACTTC
>14|.|.|TRBJ2-7|TRBV29-1
CSVSVSAGTYEQYF
TGCAGCGTCTCGGTGTCGGCGGGGACCTACGAGCAGTACTTC
>14|.|few|TRBJ1-2|TRBV20-1
CSARGTRVLGGYTF
TGCAGTGCTAGAGGGACGCGGGTATTGGGCGGCTACACCTTC
>14|.|few|TRBJ1-1|TRBV20-1
CSASRDSISTEAFF
TGCAGTGCTAGCCGGGATTCCATCTCCACTGAAGCTTTCTTT
>15|.|few|TRBJ1-6|TRBV6-6
CASRPTRGRNSPLHF
TGTGCCAGCAGGCCGACCAGGGGTAGGAATTCACCCCTCCACTTT
>12|.|few|TRBJ2-5|TRBV5-4
CASSLDSRTQYF
TGTGCCAGCAGCTTGGATTCGCGGACCCAGTACTTC
>16|TRBD1|few|TRBJ1-5|TRBV7-2
CASSLVRAGGNQPQHF
TGTGCCAGCAGCTTAGTTCGGGCAGGGGGGAATCAGCCCCAGCATTTT
>16|TRBD1|few|TRBJ1-1|TRBV27
CASSPLAGTGGTEAFF
TGTGCCAGCAGTCCCCTCGCCGGGACAGGGGGCACTGAAGCTTTCTTT